The T cell receptor beta chain described here comes from a study of blood T cell repertoires in COVID-19. Overall study: COVID-19 samples from acute and convalescent phases originated in the United States, Italy and Spain.

Unmatched junction bases numbered 5, after V lost 8 bases and J lost 7 bases. The CDR3 is made up of 12 amino acids. Germline assignment: CDR1 LNHDA and CDR2 SQIVND (reference sequence). Under the authors' procedure: Estimation of nucleated cell counts was performed using reference gene primer amplification. Some clones are missing from TCRdb's copy, which holds only in-frame ones; the method was immunoSEQ multiplex PCR. V and J calls and clone size come straight from that table; D and trimming were deduced from the DNA. Altogether 200,000 to 300,000 clones are present, 85% to 90% being singletons, with the ten largest covering 3.5% to 4.5%.

The sequenced material came from peripheral blood. The TCR was taken from a woman aged 40 to 50 with acute or convalescent COVID-19. The rearrangement uses TRBV19 and TRBJ1-1, with TRBD1 matching over 9 bases. CDR3 nucleotides: TGTGCCAGTTGCGGGACAGGGATTGAAGCTTTCTTT. Residues: CASCGTGIEAFF.